The rows below give T cell receptor beta chains drawn from one sample of a study of CD8+CD57+ T cells in acquired aplastic anemia. TCRdb itself ran the reads through MiXCR, one entry per CDR3 protein. The sample records roughly 160,000 distinct CDR3 sequences, about three fifths being singletons. Source material: sorted CD4+, CD8+, or CD8+CD57+ T cells (not recorded which) from PBMCs. These receptors all come from a human donor in good health. The conserved cysteine and the conserved F or W are not part of the CDR3 here. Each record gives: clone size, V gene, CDR3 protein. The listing skips clone size in some rows; elsewhere it reads once, few, many or a size class.

. | TRBV12-3/TRBV12-4 | ASSFRADGYT
many | TRBV4-3 | ASSQDPSGTYNEQF
once | TRBV5-1 | ASGSGTGATETQY
. | TRBV7-2 | ASSFGQTITYEQY
few | TRBV19 | ASSPQFTAGYT
many | TRBV7-3 | ASSVLPPGQGARVAGELF
. | TRBV25-1 | ASSELGPVRDTQY
. | TRBV20-1 | SARGWGYGYT
. | TRBV2 | ASRRGQGTSPLH
few | TRBV3-1 | ASSHTGTGSEKLF
many | TRBV5-6 | ASSFYEGGYT
many | TRBV9 | ASRAGTSSTGELF
. | TRBV2 | ASSETGLWGYEQF
. | TRBV7-9 | ASSPKVGSYEQY
. | TRBV7-9 | ASSLASRGAGGYT
. | TRBV9 | ASSVADSANYGYT
. | TRBV7-2 | ASSSLHGSTEAF
. | TRBV9 | ASSVVVNNEQF
. | TRBV7-6 | ASSFDRGRNTEAF
. | TRBV9 | ASSVWSSPYEQY
. | TRBV4-1 | ASIPALAPGTGNQPQH
. | TRBV7-2 | ASSLATRPYEQY
few | TRBV20-1 | SARDRGMETQY
once | TRBV5-1 | ASSQMDRANTEAF
once | TRBV29-1 | SVGLGGTEAF
. | TRBV20-1 | SARDPRFGELF
. | TRBV5-1 | ASSSRPRGTVYEQY
many | TRBV7-9 | ASSLGASLEETQY
few | TRBV9 | ASSPRTSGSGDKNIQY
. | TRBV5-6 | ASSLVWQIKETQY
. | TRBV9 | ASSSRDGRLTGNTIY
. | TRBV12-5 | ASGPGLAALQETQY
. | TRBV10-3 | AISEQGIDGGYGYT
many | TRBV6-5 | ASSPQREGYEQY
few | TRBV9 | ASSLEATSHEQY